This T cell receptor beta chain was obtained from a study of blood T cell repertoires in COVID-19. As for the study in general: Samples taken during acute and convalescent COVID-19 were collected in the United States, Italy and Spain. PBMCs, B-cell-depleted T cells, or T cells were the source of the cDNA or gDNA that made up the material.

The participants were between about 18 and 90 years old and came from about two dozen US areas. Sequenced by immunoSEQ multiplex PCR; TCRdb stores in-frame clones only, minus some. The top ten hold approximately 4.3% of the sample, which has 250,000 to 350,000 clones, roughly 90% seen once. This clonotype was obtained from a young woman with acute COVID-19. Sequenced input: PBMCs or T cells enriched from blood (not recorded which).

The CDR3 DNA sequence: TGCAGCGTCGACAGGGGGCGGGAAGCTTTCTTT. This codes for CSVDRGREAFF. The chain employs TRBV29-1 and TRBJ1-1; TRBD1 agrees at 10 bases. The CDR3 runs 11 residues. The trim removed 6 bases at V and 8 bases at J, leaving 3 bases unmatched. Looked up from germline, CDR1 is SQVTM and CDR2 is ANQGSEA.